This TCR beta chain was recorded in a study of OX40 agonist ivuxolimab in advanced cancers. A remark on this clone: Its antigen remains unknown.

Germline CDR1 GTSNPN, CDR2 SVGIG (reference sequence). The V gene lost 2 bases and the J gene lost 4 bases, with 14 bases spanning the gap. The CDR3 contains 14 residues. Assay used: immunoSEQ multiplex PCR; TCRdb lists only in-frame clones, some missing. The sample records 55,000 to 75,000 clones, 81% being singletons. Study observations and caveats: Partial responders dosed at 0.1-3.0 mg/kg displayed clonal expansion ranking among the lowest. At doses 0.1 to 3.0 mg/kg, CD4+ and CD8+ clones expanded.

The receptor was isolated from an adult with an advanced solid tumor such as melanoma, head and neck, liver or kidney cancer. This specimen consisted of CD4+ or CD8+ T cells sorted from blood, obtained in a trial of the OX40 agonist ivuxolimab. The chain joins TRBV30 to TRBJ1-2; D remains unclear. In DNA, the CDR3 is TGTGCCTGGAGTTTTGTTCCCCAGCTCTATGGCTACACCTTC. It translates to CAWSFVPQLYGYTF.